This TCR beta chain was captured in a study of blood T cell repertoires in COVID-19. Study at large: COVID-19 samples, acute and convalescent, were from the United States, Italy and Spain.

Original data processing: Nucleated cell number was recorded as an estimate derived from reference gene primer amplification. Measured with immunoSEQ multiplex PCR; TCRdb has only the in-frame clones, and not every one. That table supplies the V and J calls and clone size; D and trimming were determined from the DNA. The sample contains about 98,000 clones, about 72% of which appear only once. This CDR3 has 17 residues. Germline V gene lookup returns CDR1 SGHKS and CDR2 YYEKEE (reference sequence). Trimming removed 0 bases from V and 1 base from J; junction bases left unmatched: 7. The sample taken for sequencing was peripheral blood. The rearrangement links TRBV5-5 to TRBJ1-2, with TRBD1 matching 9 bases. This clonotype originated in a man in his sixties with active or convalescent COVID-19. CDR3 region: CASSLEQGASLNYGYTF. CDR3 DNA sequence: TGTGCCAGCAGCTTGGAACAGGGGGCCTCACTTAACTATGGCTACACCTTC.